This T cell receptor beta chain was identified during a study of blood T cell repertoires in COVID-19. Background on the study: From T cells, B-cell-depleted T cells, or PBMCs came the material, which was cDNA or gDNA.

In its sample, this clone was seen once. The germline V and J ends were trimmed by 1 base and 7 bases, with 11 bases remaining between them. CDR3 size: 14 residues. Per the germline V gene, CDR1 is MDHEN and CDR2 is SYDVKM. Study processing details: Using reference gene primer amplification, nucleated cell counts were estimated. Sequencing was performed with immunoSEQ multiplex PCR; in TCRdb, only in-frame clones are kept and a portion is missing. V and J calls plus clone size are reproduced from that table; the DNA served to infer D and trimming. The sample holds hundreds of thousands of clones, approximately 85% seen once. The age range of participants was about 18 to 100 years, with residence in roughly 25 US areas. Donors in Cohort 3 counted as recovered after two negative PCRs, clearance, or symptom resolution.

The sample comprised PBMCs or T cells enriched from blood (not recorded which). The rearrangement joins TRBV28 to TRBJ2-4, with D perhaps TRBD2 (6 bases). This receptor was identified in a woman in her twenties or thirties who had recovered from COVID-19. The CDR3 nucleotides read TGTGCCAGCAGTTTATCGGCAGGGAGGAACATTCAGTACTTC. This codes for CASSLSAGRNIQYF.